This T cell receptor (beta chain) was recovered during a study of T cells in Graves' hyperthyroidism and ophthalmopathy. J lost 4 bases, V lost 4 bases, and 4 bases had no gene match. The CDR3 is made up of 15 amino acids. Out of 10 ml of fresh peripheral blood came the PBMCs. RNA transcripts yielded amplified TCR beta CDR3 regions. An initial round of RT-PCR targeting the TCR CDR3 relied on the HTBI primer set. Each CDR3 protein is one row after TCRdb ran MiXCR on the multiplex PCR reads. Among about 400,000 distinct CDR3 sequences listed, roughly 14% were seen once. The chain joins TRBV12-3 or TRBV12-4 to TRBJ1-4, with 9 bases identical to TRBD1. The clonotype comes from a woman under 40 with Graves' ophthalmopathy. Sequenced input: blood. The CDR3 coding sequence is TGTGCCAGCAGTTCCCCGACAGGGGGTAATGAAAAACTGTTTTTT. As protein: CASSSPTGGNEKLFF.